These 2 T cell receptor beta chains came from one sample sequenced in a study of T-cell memory formation after mild COVID-19. TCRdb reprocessed the 5' RACE reads via MiXCR and lists one record per CDR3 protein. The data show about 440,000 distinct CDR3 sequences, 20% seen once. The sample taken for sequencing was PBMCs or a T cell subset sorted from them (not recorded which). These receptors all stem from an adult woman who had mild COVID-19 (a few samples of this study predate the infection). Cell type and time point are not known.

This clonotype was seen a handful of times. The chain couples TRBV7-3 to TRBJ2-5; the match to TRBD1 covers 7 bases. This CDR3 has 14 amino acids. Unmatched junction bases numbered 9, after V lost 8 bases and J lost 3 bases. Germline assignment: CDR1 SGHTA and CDR2 FQGTGA. The DNA for the CDR3 is TGTGCCAGCTCCCCTGAGGGGGCGGAAGAGACCCAGTACTTC. Translating it yields CASSPEGAEETQYF.

The genes are TRBV12-5 and TRBJ1-1, with TRBD1 matching over 8 bases. Germline CDR1 is LGHNT and CDR2 is FRNRAP. Trimming removed 0 bases from V and 6 bases from J; junction bases left unmatched: 6. The CDR3 extends over 15 amino acids. In DNA, the CDR3 is TGTGCTAGTGGTTTGGTACAGGGGGGTTTGGCTGAAGCTTTCTTT. Translating it yields CASGLVQGGLAEAFF.